This T cell receptor (beta chain) is drawn from a study of blood T cells in healthy people across ages. Findings and caveats of the study: The study found TCR beta diversity correlated strongly with naive T cell percentage.

The sample holds a few counts of this clonotype. What it binds is not known. Combining a sample-barcoded 5' primer with a J-beta primer mix, a second PCR ran for roughly 7 to 11 cycles. From the 5' RACE reads, TCRdb called clonotypes with MiXCR, one entry per CDR3 protein. The sample holds approximately 780,000 distinct CDR3 sequences; roughly 25% are singletons and the top ten take 3%. Trimming stripped 7 bases from V and 0 bases from J, with 10 bases between. CDR3 size: 14 residues. The germline V gene encodes CDR1 MNHEY and CDR2 SVGEGT. These same records also appear under a second study, on T cells of mothers and their children. That study reports: The authors detected no persistent microchimeric T cell clones.

The specimen was blood. This chain links TRBV6-2 or TRBV6-3 with TRBJ2-1, with D perhaps given as TRBD1 or TRBD2 (6 bases each). The receptor was derived from a boy between 5 and 17 years old in good health. The CDR3 loop is CASTPGASYNEQFF. In DNA, the CDR3 is TGTGCCAGCACCCCGGGGGCCTCCTACAATGAGCAGTTCTTC.